The source of this T cell receptor beta chain is a study of T cells in Graves' hyperthyroidism and ophthalmopathy. The study, taken as a whole, reports: For ophthalmopathy, model prediction preceded onset by a median around 7 months. Stable hyperthyroidism and ophthalmopathy were separated using 13 V-J signatures. Most expanded thyroid clonotypes above 0.001 also appeared in blood.

The TCR beta CDR3 regions underwent amplification using RNA transcripts as the source. The study used the HTBI primer set for a first-round RT-PCR of the TCR CDR3. TCRdb redid the calling of the multiplex PCR reads with MiXCR, one entry per CDR3 protein. The sample lists 700,000 or so distinct CDR3 sequences; around 13% were seen once. A word on this clonotype: Its antigen is as yet unknown.

The CDR3 covers 12 residues. V lost 3 bases to trimming and J lost 4 bases, with 7 bases between them. The germline V gene encodes CDR1 MGHRA and CDR2 YSYEKL. PBMCs stemmed from over 7.5 ml fresh peripheral blood. The source of this sequence is a woman between 45 and 65 years old with Graves' ophthalmopathy. Specimen: blood. This chain joins TRBV4-1 and TRBJ2-7; D is uncertain. The DNA for the CDR3 is TGCGCCAGCAGCCAGAATATGTACGAGCAGTACTTC. Its translation is CASSQNMYEQYF.